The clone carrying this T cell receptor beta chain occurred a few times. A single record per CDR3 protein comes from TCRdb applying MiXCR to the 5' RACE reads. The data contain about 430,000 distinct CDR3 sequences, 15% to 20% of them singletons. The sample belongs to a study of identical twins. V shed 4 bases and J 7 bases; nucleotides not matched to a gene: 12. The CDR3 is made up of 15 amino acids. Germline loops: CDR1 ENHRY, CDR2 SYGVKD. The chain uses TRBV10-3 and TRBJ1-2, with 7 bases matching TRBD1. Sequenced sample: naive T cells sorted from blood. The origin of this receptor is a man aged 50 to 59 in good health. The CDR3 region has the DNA TGTGCCATCAGTGTGAAGGCAATGACAGGGACTGGCTACACCTTC. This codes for CAISVKAMTGTGYTF.